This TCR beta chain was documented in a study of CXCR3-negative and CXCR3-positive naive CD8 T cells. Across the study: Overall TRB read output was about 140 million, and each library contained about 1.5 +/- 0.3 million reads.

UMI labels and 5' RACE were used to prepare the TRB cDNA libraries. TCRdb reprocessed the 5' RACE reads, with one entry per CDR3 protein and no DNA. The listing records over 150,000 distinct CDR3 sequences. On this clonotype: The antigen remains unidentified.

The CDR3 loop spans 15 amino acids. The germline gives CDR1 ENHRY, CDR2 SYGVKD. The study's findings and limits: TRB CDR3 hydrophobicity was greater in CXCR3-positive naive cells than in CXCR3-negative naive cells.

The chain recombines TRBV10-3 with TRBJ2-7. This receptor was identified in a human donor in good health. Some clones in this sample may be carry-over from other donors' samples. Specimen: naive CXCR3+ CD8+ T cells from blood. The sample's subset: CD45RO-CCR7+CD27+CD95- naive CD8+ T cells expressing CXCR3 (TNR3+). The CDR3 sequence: CAIGGQSGSSYEQYF.